The 4 T cell receptor beta chains below come from one sample, sequenced in a study of blood T cell repertoires in COVID-19. Assay: immunoSEQ multiplex PCR; the TCRdb copy retains only in-frame clones and omits some. This table has about 150,000 clones, 85% to 90% appearing once. Sequencing was carried out using peripheral blood. These receptors came from a woman in her thirties or forties with acute or convalescent COVID-19.

The chain uses TRBV5-5 and TRBJ2-7; D is unclear. Germline CDR1 SGHKS, CDR2 YYEKEE (reference sequence). The CDR3 consists of 12 residues. V was pared by 1 base and J by 6 bases, with 8 bases between. CDR3 DNA sequence: TGTGCCAGCAGCTTGAGACATTCCGAGCAGTACTTC. This sequence encodes CASSLRHSEQYF. The complete variable domain, with remaining parts taken from reference TRBV5-5 and TRBJ2-7, reads DAGVTQSPTHLIKTRGQQVTLRCSPISGHKSVSWYQQVLGQGPQFIFQYYEKEERGRGNFPDRFSARQFPNYSSELNVNALLLGDSALYLCASSLRHSEQYFGPGTRLTVT.

This clone showed up just once. Written as DNA, the CDR3 is TGTGCCAGGGGGACAAACGATTTCTACGAGCAGTACTTC. Protein product: CARGTNDFYEQYF. The chain couples TRBV28 to TRBJ2-7, with D possibly TRBD1 on 6 matching bases. Per germline, CDR1 MDHEN and CDR2 SYDVKM. This CDR3 region has 13 residues. V lost 9 bases and J lost 3, with 15 bases in between. Full variable domain (missing parts from reference TRBV28 and TRBJ2-7): DVKVTQSSRYLVKRTGEKVFLECVQDMDHENMFWYRQDPGLGLRLIYFSYDVKMKEKGDIPEGYSVSREKKERFSLILESASTNQTSMYLCARGTNDFYEQYFGPGTRLTVT.

The chain links TRBV7-2 to TRBJ2-6; TRBD1 is a possible D gene (5 bases). Germline CDR1 is SGHTA and CDR2 is FQGNSA. The CDR3 consists of 17 residues. V gave up 1 base and J gave up 0 bases, with 10 bases separating them. The CDR3 nucleotides read TGTGCCAGCAGCTTAGGGCCAGGGCGCTCTGGGGCCAACGTCCTGACTTTC. Translation: CASSLGPGRSGANVLTF.

Points on this clone: The germline gene is not matched at one end of the junction; a read error may be the cause. V and J are TRBV7-2 and TRBJ1-5; 7 nucleotides line up with TRBD1. The V gene's germline CDR1 is SGHTA and CDR2 FQGNSA. The CDR3 sequence is 15 residues long. CDR3 amino acids: CASSLAEGGSQPQHF. In DNA form, the CDR3 reads TGTGCCAGCAGCCTAGCGGAAGGGGGCAGTCAGCCCCAGCATTTT. Combining the CDR3 with reference TRBV7-2 and TRBJ1-5 gives the whole variable domain GAGVSQSPSNKVTEKGKDVELRCDPISGHTALYWYRQSLGQGLEFLIYFQGNSAPDKSGLPSDRFSAERTGGSVSTLTIQRTQQEDSAVYLCASSLAEGGSQPQHFGDGTRLSIL.